This entry lists 3 T cell receptor beta chains sequenced from one sample in a study of post-analysis software for immune sequencing data. Their target antigens are unknown. Unique-molecular-identifier-tagged TCR beta cDNA libraries were used. TCRdb used MiXCR to reprocess the PCR reads, holding one entry per CDR3 protein. The data show a few hundred thousand distinct CDR3 sequences, around 31% seen once. Study-level points and caveats: When patients were compared with controls, four to six TRBV segments were more frequent, TRBV5-6, TRBV5-1 and TRBV20-1 among them.

The sequencing input was blood. The origin of the receptors is a girl aged 2 to 17 with multiple sclerosis.

This chain joins TRBV2 and TRBJ2-5; 8 bases are a match to TRBD1. The J call may not be correct, given that the DNA end is closer to TRBJ2-7. The CDR3 has 14 amino acids. CDR1 is SNHLY, CDR2 FYNNEI, per germline. The CDR3 nucleotides are TGTGCCAGCAGACTACAGGGGGTCTCCTACGAGCAGTACTTC. This translates into CASRLQGVSYEQYF.

This sequence joins TRBV10-3 and TRBJ2-3; D is tentatively TRBD1 or TRBD2 (5 bases each). V dropped 6 bases and J dropped 6 bases, with 22 bases sitting between them. The CDR3 length is 16 residues. Germline V gene data show CDR1 as ENHRY and CDR2 as SYGVKD. The CDR3 protein is CAIRTTLQVERDTQYF. The CDR3 DNA is TGTGCCATCAGGACAACCCTACAGGTTGAGCGGGATACGCAGTATTTT.

This clonotype was seen a few times. Written as DNA, the CDR3 is TGCGCCAGCAGCTTGGAGGGGCCCACCTTGACTGAAGCTTTCTTT. Residues: CASSLEGPTLTEAFF. The gene calls are TRBV5-1 and TRBJ1-1; tentatively, D is TRBD1 (5 bases). Germline CDR1 SGHRS, CDR2 YFSETQ. V dropped 0 bases and J dropped 5 bases, with 14 bases sitting between them. This CDR3 is built from 15 residues.